This is a list of T cell receptor beta chains from one sample in a study of blood T cell repertoires in COVID-19. Method: immunoSEQ multiplex PCR; TCRdb's copy keeps in-frame clones and lacks some. Found here are fewer than 600,000 clones, over 75% of them singletons; the top ten hold approximately 2%. The sequencing sample was made of PBMCs or T cells enriched from blood (not recorded which). The receptor set was obtained from a woman aged 40-49 years who had recovered from COVID-19. CDR3s include the opening cysteine and the closing phenylalanine or tryptophan. D genes are given only for firm matches. The size field is filled for only some rows; it gives once, few, many or a size class.

cdr3_length	d_call	v_call	j_call	clone_size	cdr3_nt	cdr3_aa
14	.	TRBV4-3	TRBJ2-5	.	TGCGCCAGCAGCCAAGATGGCCAGAAAGAGACCCAGTACTTC	CASSQDGQKETQYF
16	.	TRBV19	TRBJ1-2	.	TGTGCCAGTAGTATTCGATCCGGACAGCTGAACTATGGCTACACCTTC	CASSIRSGQLNYGYTF
15	.	TRBV27	TRBJ1-2	.	TGTGCCAGCAGTGCCCAGGACACCCGGGGAGGCGGCTACACCTTC	CASSAQDTRGGGYTF
13	.	TRBV25-1	TRBJ2-7	.	TGTGCCAGCAGTGAACGAGTGTACGACGAGCAGTACTTC	CASSERVYDEQYF
15	.	TRBV19	TRBJ1-2	.	TGTGCCAGTACCAGGGCCAACATCAAAAACGGGGGCTACACCTTC	CASTRANIKNGGYTF
15	TRBD2	TRBV7-2	TRBJ2-1	.	TGTGCCAGCAGCCTTAGCGGGAGCTCCTACAATGAGCAGTTCTTC	CASSLSGSSYNEQFF
17	.	TRBV28	TRBJ1-4	.	TGTGCCAGCAGTCCGCCGTTGGTGCAGGGCGTATTTGAAAAACTGTTTTTT	CASSPPLVQGVFEKLFF
18	TRBD2	TRBV30	TRBJ2-1	.	TGTGCCTGGCTAGGACTAGCGGAATACGAAAGCTCCTACAATGAGCAGTTCTTC	CAWLGLAEYESSYNEQFF
16	TRBD1	TRBV7-8	TRBJ1-2	.	TGTGCCAGCAGCCCACTCCAGGGACAGGGCTGGAGGGGCTACACCTTC	CASSPLQGQGWRGYTF
18	.	TRBV7-9	TRBJ1-1	.	TGTGCCAGCAGCTTATTGGGCTTGGGGCGGGGCATGAACACTGAAGCTTTCTTT	CASSLLGLGRGMNTEAFF
13	TRBD1	TRBV7-9	TRBJ1-1	.	TGTGCCAGCAGCTGGACAGGGTGGACTGAAGCTTTCTTT	CASSWTGWTEAFF
14	.	TRBV7-2	TRBJ1-5	.	TGTGCCAGCAGCTTAGCAGGGGCGTATCAGCCCCAGCATTTT	CASSLAGAYQPQHF
16	TRBD1	TRBV5-5	TRBJ1-4	.	TGTGCCAGCAGCTTCCCCCCCCGGGACAGTAATGAAAAACTGTTTTTT	CASSFPPRDSNEKLFF
13	TRBD1	TRBV6-2/TRBV6-3	TRBJ2-4	few	TGTGCCAGCAGTTCCCAGGACAGGTACATTCAGTACTTC	CASSSQDRYIQYF
17	.	TRBV7-2	TRBJ1-3	.	TGTGCCAGCAGCTTAGGGCCCCTAGGCAGGGATGGAAACACCATATATTTT	CASSLGPLGRDGNTIYF
15	.	TRBV4-1	TRBJ2-1	.	TGCGCCAGCAGCCAAGACAGACTACGATACAATGAGCAGTTCTTC	CASSQDRLRYNEQFF
15	TRBD1	TRBV9	TRBJ1-1	.	TGTGCCAGCAGCCCCCCCTATCGTCAGGGGGGTATGGCTTTCTTT	CASSPPYRQGGMAFF
13	TRBD1	TRBV10-1	TRBJ1-2	.	TGCGCCAGCAGTCGGACAGGGCCCTATGGCTACACCTTC	CASSRTGPYGYTF